Sequencing of this T cell receptor (beta chain) was carried out in a study of blood T cell repertoires in COVID-19. Turning to the study itself: Sites in the United States, Italy and Spain provided acute and convalescent COVID-19 samples.

V lost 2 bases and J 5 bases, leaving 13 bases between the germline ends. Germline CDR1 reads SGHTA; CDR2 reads FQGNSA. The CDR3 covers 15 residues. Profiled with immunoSEQ multiplex PCR; TCRdb holds only in-frame clones, not every one. Among some 190,000 clones listed, roughly 91% were seen once. The sequence was obtained from a human donor in a cohort sampled during active COVID-19. This chain links TRBV7-2 with TRBJ1-5; a weak D match, TRBD1 (6 bases). Sequences were obtained from peripheral blood. The DNA of the CDR3 is TGTGCCAGCAGCTTACGGGGGGCGCTTCATCAGCCCCAGCATTTT. Its translation is CASSLRGALHQPQHF.